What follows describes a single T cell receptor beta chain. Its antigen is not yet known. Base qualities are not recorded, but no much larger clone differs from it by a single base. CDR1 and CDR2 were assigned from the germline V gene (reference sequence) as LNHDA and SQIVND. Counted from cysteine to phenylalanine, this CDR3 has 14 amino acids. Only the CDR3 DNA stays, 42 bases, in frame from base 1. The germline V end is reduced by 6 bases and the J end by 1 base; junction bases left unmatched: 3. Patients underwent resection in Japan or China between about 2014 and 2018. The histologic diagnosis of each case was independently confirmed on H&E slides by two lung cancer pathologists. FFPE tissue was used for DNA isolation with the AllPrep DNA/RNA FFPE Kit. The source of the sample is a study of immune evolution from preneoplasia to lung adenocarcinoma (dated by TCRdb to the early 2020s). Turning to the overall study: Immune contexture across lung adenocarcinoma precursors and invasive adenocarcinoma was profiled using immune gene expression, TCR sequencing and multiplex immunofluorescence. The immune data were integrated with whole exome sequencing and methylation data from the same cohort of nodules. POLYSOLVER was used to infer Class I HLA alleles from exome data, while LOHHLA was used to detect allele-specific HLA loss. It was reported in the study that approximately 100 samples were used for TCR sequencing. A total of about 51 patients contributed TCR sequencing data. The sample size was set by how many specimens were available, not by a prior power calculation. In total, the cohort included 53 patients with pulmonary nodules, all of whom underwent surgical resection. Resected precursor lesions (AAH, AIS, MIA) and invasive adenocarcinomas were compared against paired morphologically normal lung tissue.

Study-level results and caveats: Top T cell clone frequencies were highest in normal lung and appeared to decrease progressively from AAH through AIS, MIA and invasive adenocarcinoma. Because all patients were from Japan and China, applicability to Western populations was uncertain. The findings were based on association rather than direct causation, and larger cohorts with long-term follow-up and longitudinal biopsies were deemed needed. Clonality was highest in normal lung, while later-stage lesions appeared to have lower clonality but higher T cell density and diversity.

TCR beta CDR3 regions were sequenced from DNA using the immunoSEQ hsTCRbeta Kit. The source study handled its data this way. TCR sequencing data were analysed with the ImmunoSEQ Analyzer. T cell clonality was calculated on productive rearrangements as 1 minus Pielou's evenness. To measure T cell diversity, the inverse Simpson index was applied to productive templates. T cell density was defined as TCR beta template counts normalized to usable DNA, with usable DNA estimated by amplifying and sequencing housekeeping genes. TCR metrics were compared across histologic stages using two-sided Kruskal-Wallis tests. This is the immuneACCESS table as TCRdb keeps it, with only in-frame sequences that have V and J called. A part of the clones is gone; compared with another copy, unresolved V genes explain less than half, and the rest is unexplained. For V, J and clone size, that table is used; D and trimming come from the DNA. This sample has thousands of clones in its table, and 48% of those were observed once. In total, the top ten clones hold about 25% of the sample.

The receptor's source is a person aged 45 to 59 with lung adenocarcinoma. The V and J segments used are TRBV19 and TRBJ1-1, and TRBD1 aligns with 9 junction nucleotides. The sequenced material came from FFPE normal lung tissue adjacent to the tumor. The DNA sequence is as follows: TGTGCCAGTAGCCGGGGACAGGGGAACACTGAAGCTTTCTTT. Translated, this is CASSRGQGNTEAFF. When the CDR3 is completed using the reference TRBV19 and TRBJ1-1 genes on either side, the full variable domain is DGGITQSPKYLFRKEGQNVTLSCEQNLNHDAMYWYRQDPGQGLRLIYYSQIVNDFQKGDIAEGYSVSREKKESFPLTVTSAQKNPTAFYLCASSRGQGNTEAFFGQGTRLTVV.